This T cell receptor (beta chain) was observed in a study of blood T cell repertoires in COVID-19. The J segment lost 0 bases and the V segment lost 7 bases, leaving 7 bases of the junction unmatched. Germline V gene sequence: CDR1 LNHDA, CDR2 SQIVND (reference sequence). The CDR3 runs 15 residues. Profiling relied on immunoSEQ multiplex PCR, and the TCRdb table lists in-frame clones only, not all of them. Here the sample spans approximately 150,000 clones, 88% being singletons. The chain recombines TRBV19 with TRBJ2-7, with TRBD2 identical over 9 bases. Sequenced: peripheral blood. The TCR was taken from a human donor with COVID-19, enrolled during active disease. The donor label of this sample is uncertain. As DNA, the CDR3 is TGTGCCAGTACACCCGGCGGGAGGGCCTCCTACGAGCAGTACTTC. It encodes CASTPGGRASYEQYF.